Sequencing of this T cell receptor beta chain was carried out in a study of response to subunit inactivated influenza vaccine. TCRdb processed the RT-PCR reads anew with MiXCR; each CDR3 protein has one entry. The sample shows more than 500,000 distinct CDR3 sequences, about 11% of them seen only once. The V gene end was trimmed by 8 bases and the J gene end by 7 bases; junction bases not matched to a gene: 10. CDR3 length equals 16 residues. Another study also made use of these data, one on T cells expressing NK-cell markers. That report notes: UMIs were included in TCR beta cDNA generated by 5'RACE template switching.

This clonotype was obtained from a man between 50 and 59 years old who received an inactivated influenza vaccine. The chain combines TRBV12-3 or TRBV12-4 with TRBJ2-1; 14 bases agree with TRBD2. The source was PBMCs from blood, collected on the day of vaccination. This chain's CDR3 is CASALGGLAGVNEQFF. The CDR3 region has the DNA TGTGCCAGCGCGCTGGGGGGACTAGCGGGAGTGAATGAGCAGTTCTTC.